These T cell receptor beta chains were read from a single sample in a study of cytotoxic CD8 clonotypes in ibrutinib-treated CLL. Libraries were prepared by immunoSEQ multiplex PCR; TCRdb keeps only in-frame clonotypes and omits some of them. This sample carries around 310,000 clones, just under 80% of them seen once, and the ten largest clones take under 8.5%. Sequencing used PBMCs, obtained before ibrutinib treatment. The receptors originated from a human donor with chronic lymphocytic leukemia. Each CDR3 is given with its conserved first and last residue. The D gene is left open where the match is weak. For some rows the clone size is stated as once, few or many, or as a class when expanded; others skip it.

d_gene	abundance	v_gene	j_gene	CDR3aa	CDR3nt
TRBD1	NA	TRBV19	TRBJ2-1	CASSRGGQQYNEQFF	TGTGCCAGTAGCCGTGGGGGACAGCAGTACAATGAGCAGTTCTTC
TRBD2	once	TRBV10-1	TRBJ2-5	CASSEPGTSDVQETQYF	TGCGCCAGCAGTGAGCCCGGGACTAGCGACGTCCAAGAGACCCAGTACTTC
TRBD1	NA	TRBV4-1	TRBJ1-5	CASSSRWAGGPQPQHF	TGCGCCAGCAGCTCAAGATGGGCAGGGGGCCCTCAGCCCCAGCATTTT
NA	NA	TRBV5-1	TRBJ1-1	CASRTDSQLTEAFF	TGCGCCAGCCGGACGGACAGTCAGTTAACTGAAGCTTTCTTT
NA	few	TRBV4-1	TRBJ1-5	CASSQYRVDQPQHF	TGCGCCAGCAGCCAATACAGGGTCGATCAGCCCCAGCATTTT
NA	NA	TRBV12-5	TRBJ2-1	CASGLSGFSRNTYNEQFF	TGTGCTAGTGGTTTGTCGGGTTTTTCACGGAACACTTACAATGAGCAGTTCTTC
TRBD1	once	TRBV6-6	TRBJ1-2	CASSYDRGRSYTF	TGTGCCAGCAGTTACGACAGGGGTAGGAGCTACACCTTC
NA	few	TRBV4-3	TRBJ1-3	CASSHDRASGNTIYF	TGCGCCAGCAGCCACGACCGGGCCTCAGGAAACACCATATATTTT
NA	few	TRBV27	TRBJ1-5	CASSLSWNQPQHF	TGTGCCAGCAGTTTATCCTGGAATCAGCCCCAGCATTTT
NA	NA	TRBV30	TRBJ2-7	CAWSVQVYEQYF	TGTGCCTGGAGTGTACAGGTCTACGAGCAGTACTTC
NA	NA	TRBV2	TRBJ2-7	CASGAPYEQYF	TGTGCCAGCGGAGCCCCCTACGAGCAGTACTTC
NA	NA	TRBV5-1	TRBJ1-4	CASSFTADEKLFF	TGCGCCAGCAGTTTTACAGCGGATGAAAAACTGTTTTTT
NA	NA	TRBV4-3	TRBJ1-5	CASSQQQGQPQHF	TGCGCCAGCAGCCAGCAACAGGGACAGCCCCAGCATTTT
TRBD2	once	TRBV27	TRBJ2-7	CASSLAGAYEQYF	TGTGCCAGCAGCTTAGCGGGGGCCTACGAGCAGTACTTC
NA	NA	TRBV5-1	TRBJ2-1	CASSLRGKDEQFF	TGCGCCAGCAGCTTGAGAGGGAAAGATGAGCAGTTCTTC
NA	NA	TRBV7-2	TRBJ1-1	CASSSWWGGNTEAFF	TGTGCCAGCAGCTCTTGGTGGGGGGGGAACACTGAAGCTTTCTTT
TRBD1	NA	TRBV5-1	TRBJ2-7	CASSFIPGQGEHEQYF	TGCGCCAGCAGCTTTATACCGGGACAGGGAGAACACGAGCAGTACTTC
TRBD1	NA	TRBV10-3	TRBJ1-2	CAISESRAGGVYTF	TGTGCCATCAGTGAGTCAAGGGCAGGGGGCGTCTACACCTTC
NA	once	TRBV27	TRBJ2-7	CASSLSGGSYEQYF	TGTGCCAGCAGTTTATCGGGCGGTTCCTACGAGCAGTACTTC
NA	NA	TRBV6-5	TRBJ1-5	CASSYSSDQPQHF	TGTGCCAGCAGTTACTCGAGTGATCAGCCCCAGCATTTT
TRBD2	NA	TRBV15	TRBJ2-3	CATSRDPSGPDTQYF	TGTGCCACCAGCAGAGATCCTAGCGGGCCAGATACGCAGTATTTT
NA	few	TRBV6-5	TRBJ2-7	CASSYSGNTYEQYF	TGTGCCAGCAGTTACTCAGGAAATACCTACGAGCAGTACTTC
NA	NA	TRBV18	TRBJ2-5	CASSQPTGTRETQYF	TGTGCCAGCTCACAGCCGACAGGCACTCGGGAGACCCAGTACTTC
TRBD1	NA	TRBV18	TRBJ1-1	CASSMDRQNTEAFF	TGTGCCAGCTCAATGGACAGGCAGAACACTGAAGCTTTCTTT
TRBD1	NA	TRBV30	TRBJ2-7	CAWSPGQGYEQYF	TGTGCCTGGAGTCCAGGACAGGGCTACGAGCAGTACTTC
NA	NA	TRBV7-9	TRBJ1-1	CASSWRNTEAFF	TGTGCCAGCAGCTGGAGGAACACTGAAGCTTTCTTT
NA	NA	TRBV14	TRBJ1-4	CASSPLGTTNEKLFF	TGTGCCAGCAGCCCCCTGGGGACAACTAATGAAAAACTGTTTTTT
TRBD2	NA	TRBV14	TRBJ2-7	CASSQGGGRIEQYF	TGTGCCAGCAGCCAAGGAGGCGGGAGGATTGAGCAGTACTTC
TRBD2	NA	TRBV4-2	TRBJ2-7	CASSSRAVTSGSYEQYF	TGTGCCAGCAGCTCACGAGCCGTGACTAGCGGGTCCTACGAGCAGTACTTC
NA	NA	TRBV19	TRBJ2-1	CASSMERSSGNEQFF	TGTGCCAGTAGTATGGAGCGGAGTTCGGGCAATGAGCAGTTCTTC
TRBD1	NA	TRBV14	TRBJ2-7	CASSGRLQGVDEQYF	TGTGCCAGCAGCGGAAGACTACAGGGGGTGGACGAGCAGTACTTC
TRBD1	once	TRBV18	TRBJ2-1	CASSPPKGTGGIYNEQFF	TGTGCCAGCTCACCACCGAAGGGGACAGGGGGGATCTACAATGAGCAGTTCTTC
NA	once	TRBV29-1	TRBJ1-2	CSVEMRFVDGYTF	TGCAGCGTTGAAATGAGGTTCGTGGATGGCTACACCTTC
TRBD2	NA	TRBV9	TRBJ2-7	CASSVVSRTSF	TGTGCCAGCAGCGTAGTTTCTAGGACTAGCTTC
TRBD1	NA	TRBV6-5	TRBJ1-4	CASSYIGQGGEKLFF	TGTGCCAGCAGTTACATTGGACAGGGGGGAGAAAAACTGTTTTTT
NA	once	TRBV5-1	TRBJ1-4	CASSLWGGPNEKLFF	TGCGCCAGCAGCTTGTGGGGAGGGCCTAATGAAAAACTGTTTTTT
TRBD2	NA	TRBV4-2	TRBJ2-3	CASSESGGPSTDTQYF	TGTGCCAGCAGCGAATCGGGAGGCCCTAGCACAGATACGCAGTATTTT
NA	NA	TRBV7-3	TRBJ2-2	CASSLGATNTGELFF	TGTGCCAGCAGCTTGGGGGCGACGAACACCGGGGAGCTGTTTTTT
TRBD2	NA	TRBV6-5	TRBJ2-1	CASRSGLAAREQFF	TGTGCCAGCAGATCGGGACTAGCGGCCCGGGAGCAGTTCTTC
TRBD1	NA	TRBV9	TRBJ2-7	CASSVGQGNYEQYF	TGTGCCAGCAGCGTGGGACAGGGTAACTACGAGCAGTACTTC
NA	NA	TRBV19	TRBJ1-5	CASSIILRGHQPQHF	TGTGCCAGTAGTATAATCCTGCGCGGGCATCAGCCCCAGCATTTT
NA	NA	TRBV9	TRBJ2-6	CASSVSPGANVLTF	TGTGCCAGCAGCGTCTCACCCGGGGCCAACGTCCTGACTTTC
NA	NA	TRBV12-5	TRBJ2-5	CASGSAYLGGARETQYF	TGTGCTAGTGGTTCCGCATACCTTGGAGGGGCGCGAGAGACCCAGTACTTC
TRBD2	NA	TRBV10-1	TRBJ2-4	CASSETGTIGNIQYF	TGCGCCAGCAGCGAAACCGGGACTATTGGCAACATTCAGTACTTC
NA	NA	TRBV5-1	TRBJ2-2	CASSLRDTRGAGELFF	TGCGCCAGCAGCCTTAGGGACACCCGGGGGGCCGGGGAGCTGTTTTTT
NA	NA	TRBV30	TRBJ1-5	CAWSVQLGSNQPQHF	TGTGCCTGGAGTGTACAATTGGGTAGCAATCAGCCCCAGCATTTT
NA	NA	TRBV2	TRBJ2-7	CASRATGSTYEQYF	TGTGCCAGCAGAGCCACAGGGTCGACCTACGAGCAGTACTTC
NA	NA	TRBV28	TRBJ2-5	CASSLGWGESEETQYF	TGTGCCAGCAGCCTGGGCTGGGGAGAATCAGAAGAGACCCAGTACTTC
TRBD1	NA	TRBV5-1	TRBJ1-3	CASSFGQGPGNTIYF	TGCGCCAGCAGCTTTGGACAGGGTCCTGGAAACACCATATATTTT
TRBD1	NA	TRBV27	TRBJ2-1	CASRSGTGTYNEQFF	TGTGCCAGCAGGTCCGGGACAGGGACCTACAATGAGCAGTTCTTC
NA	few	TRBV19	TRBJ2-3	CASSITLRGTFWDTQYF	TGTGCCAGTAGTATCACCCTTCGCGGGACTTTTTGGGATACGCAGTATTTT
TRBD1	NA	TRBV4-3	TRBJ2-5	CASSQEGQGAWETQYF	TGCGCCAGCAGCCAAGAAGGACAGGGGGCTTGGGAGACCCAGTACTTC